One TCR beta chain is described in this entry. The target antigen is unknown. The sample comes from a study of Ad26.COV2.S vaccination and SARS-CoV-2 variants. Treatment described: 15 to 20 received Ad26.COV2.S at low or high dose, single or two shots; 5 received placebo; per-sample allocation not given. After the first vaccine or placebo injection, samples were drawn on day 63. Findings and limits, study-wide: Considerable breadth of spike-specific CD8+ and CD4+ T cell responses has reportedly been documented following vaccination.

This table comes from immunoSEQ multiplex PCR, and its TCRdb copy is limited to in-frame clones, with some not included. The table has about 330,000 clones, 90% seen once; the top ten hold 4.5% to 5.5%. The CDR3 runs to 15 residues. The V gene lost 6 bases and the J gene lost 1 base, with 15 bases spanning the gap. Germline CDR1 MNHEY, CDR2 SVGEGT. The chain links TRBV6-2 or TRBV6-3 to TRBJ1-1; D may be TRBD1 (5 bases). This clonotype was obtained from a person between 18 and 65 years old who received the Ad26.COV2.S COVID-19 vaccine or a placebo. This material consisted of peripheral blood, taken in a trial of Ad26.COV2.S vaccine versus placebo. The CDR3 region is CASSRRGLENTEAFF. As DNA, the CDR3 is TGTGCCAGCAGCAGACGGGGCCTCGAGAACACTGAAGCTTTCTTT.